A single sample is the source of the 20 T cell receptor beta chains below, sequenced in a study of shared clonotypes between healthy human individuals. The table came from immunoSEQ multiplex PCR; TCRdb's copy has only in-frame clones and leaves some out. Here the sample spans roughly 400,000 clones, about 96% being singletons. The sequencing input was memory CD8+ T cells sorted from blood. Subset given: CD45RO+ cells pooled with CCR7-negative TemRA cells. These TCRs come from a man aged 30 to 39 in good health.

CDR3 residues: CASSAGTGSNQPQHF. The DNA for the CDR3 is TGTGCCAGTAGTGCGGGGACGGGGAGCAATCAGCCCCAGCATTTT. V usage is TRBV19 and J usage is TRBJ1-5; tentatively, D is TRBD1 (5 bases). Germline V gene lookup returns CDR1 LNHDA and CDR2 SQIVND (reference sequence). This CDR3 has 15 amino acids. V was shortened by 5 bases and J by 1 base, with 12 bases between the two germline ends.

Comment on this clone: A read error may account for a junction end that differs from germline. The chain is built from TRBV18 and TRBJ2-3; 10 bases map to TRBD2. There are 17 residues in the CDR3. Germline V gene lookup returns CDR1 KGHSH and CDR2 LQKENI. In DNA form, the CDR3 reads TGTGCCAGCCCACCACCGGAACTAGCGGGACGGGGAGATACGCAGTATTTT. This translates into CASPPPELAGRGDTQYF.

The rearrangement joins TRBV4-1 to TRBJ2-1; either TRBD1 or TRBD2 may fit D (5 bases each). The CDR3 has 16 residues. CDR1 is MGHRA and CDR2 is YSYEKL in the germline V gene. Between the trimmed V and J ends, which lost 3 bases and 0 bases, there was a span of 12 bases. CDR3 in DNA: TGCGCCAGCAGCCAGACCGGGACCCGCTCCTACAATGAGCAGTTCTTC. Its translation is CASSQTGTRSYNEQFF.

The genes are TRBV19 and TRBJ2-2; D possibly corresponds to TRBD1 (6 bases). Germline CDR1 and CDR2: LNHDA and SQIVND (reference sequence). V shed 5 bases and J shed 1 base, with 14 bases lying between them. The CDR3 is 16 residues long. The CDR3 sequence: CASSPGVGQNTGELFF. CDR3 in DNA: TGTGCCAGTAGTCCAGGGGTAGGACAGAACACCGGGGAGCTGTTTTTT.

The chain couples TRBV2 to TRBJ2-3; D possibly corresponds to TRBD2 (5 bases). The CDR3 runs 13 residues. Germline CDR1 reads SNHLY; CDR2 reads FYNNEI. Deletions cut 7 bases from V and 4 bases from J, with 12 bases between. The CDR3, as DNA: TGTGCCAGCACCGTGGGAGCGGCAGATACGCAGTATTTT. Translation gives CASTVGAADTQYF.

This rearrangement joins TRBV5-1 to TRBJ2-5, with D possibly being TRBD1 (5 bases). Germline values: CDR1 SGHRS, CDR2 YFSETQ. The length of the CDR3 is 15 residues. V lost 0 bases and J 5 bases, leaving 14 bases between the germline ends. This CDR3 is CASSLAGGAGETQYF. CDR3 sequence (DNA): TGCGCCAGCAGCTTGGCCGGTGGGGCCGGCGAGACCCAGTACTTC.

CDR3 bases: TGTGCCAGCAGCCAAGTTCCGGGACTAGCGGGAGCTCCCTCCTACGAGCAGTACTTC. It yields the protein CASSQVPGLAGAPSYEQYF. The chain has TRBV4-2 and TRBJ2-7; 14 bases are a match to TRBD2. Germline trimming cut 1 base from V and 0 bases from J; bases unmatched to any gene: 8. Germline V gene data show CDR1 as LGHNA and CDR2 as YNFKEQ. The length of the CDR3 is 19 residues.

In this sample, this clone turned up once. The V call is TRBV30, the J call TRBJ2-3; either TRBD1 or TRBD2 may supply D (6 bases each). With 4 bases removed from V and 0 bases from J, the gap between germline ends came to 11 bases. Germline values: CDR1 GTSNPN, CDR2 SVGIG (reference sequence). The CDR3 is made up of 14 amino acids. CDR3 nucleotides: TGTGCCTGGACTAGGGGGGCTAGCACAGATACGCAGTATTTT. Amino acids: CAWTRGASTDTQYF.

This clone was seen just once. This chain uses TRBV9 with TRBJ1-1; TRBD1 is a possible D gene (6 bases). CDR1 SGDLS and CDR2 YYNGEE come from the germline V gene. The germline V and J ends were trimmed by 0 bases and 6 bases, with 9 bases remaining between them. The length of the CDR3 is 13 residues. The CDR3 DNA reads TGTGCCAGCAGCGTAGTGGGGGGCCCTGAAGCTTTCTTT. Encoded protein: CASSVVGGPEAFF.

The V call is TRBV28, the J call TRBJ1-3; D may be TRBD1 (5 bases). The CDR3 spans 15 residues. V was trimmed by 6 bases and J by 5 bases, leaving 17 bases between them. Per the germline V gene, CDR1 is MDHEN and CDR2 is SYDVKM. CDR3 loop: CASRSAGGIRNTIYF. The CDR3 nucleotides are TGTGCCAGCAGGTCCGCGGGGGGGATAAGAAACACCATATATTTT.

The chain uses TRBV9 and TRBJ1-2; 7 bases are shared with TRBD1. V lost 4 bases and J lost 7; bases outside the gene matches: 13. Per the germline V gene, CDR1 is SGDLS and CDR2 is YYNGEE. The CDR3 length is 15 residues. The CDR3 DNA follows: TGTGCCAGCAGCCCCGCGCCGGACAGGTCGGGTGGCTACACCTTC. Protein product: CASSPAPDRSGGYTF. Based on the CDR3 plus reference TRBV9 and TRBJ1-2, the full variable domain is DSGVTQTPKHLITATGQRVTLRCSPRSGDLSVYWYQQSLDQGLQFLIQYYNGEERAKGNILERFSAQQFPDLHSELNLSSLELGDSALYFCASSPAPDRSGGYTFGSGTRLTVV.

This clone was detected once. V gene TRBV10-3 combines with J gene TRBJ1-2; D possibly corresponds to TRBD1 (5 bases). Trimming stripped 4 bases from V and 10 bases from J, with 19 bases between. The CDR3 is made up of 14 amino acids. Germline V gene sequence: CDR1 ENHRY, CDR2 SYGVKD. CDR3 residues: CAISGAGTEGDYTF. The CDR3 coding sequence is TGTGCCATCAGTGGGGCCGGGACCGAAGGGGACTACACCTTC.

This chain links TRBV19 with TRBJ2-3; 7 nucleotides align to TRBD2. Trimming took 3 bases from V and 2 from J; bases not matched to a gene: 8. Germline lookup yields CDR1 LNHDA and CDR2 SQIVND (reference sequence). The CDR3 consists of 16 residues. The CDR3 bases are TGTGCCAGTAGTATTTCGCTAGCGGAAATCACAGATACGCAGTATTTT. Protein: CASSISLAEITDTQYF.

This chain uses TRBV19 with TRBJ2-5, with D possibly TRBD2 on 6 matching bases. Deletions cut 4 bases from V and 2 bases from J, with 11 bases between. The CDR3 contains 14 residues. The germline gives CDR1 LNHDA, CDR2 SQIVND (reference sequence). The CDR3 spells CASSTLASQETQYF. The CDR3 bases are TGTGCCAGTAGTACTCTAGCGTCACAAGAGACCCAGTACTTC.

Concerning this clone itself: Other DNA sequences of this sample code for an identical CDR3. The gene calls are TRBV30 and TRBJ1-5, with a possible D match to TRBD1 (6 bases). The CDR3 has 13 residues. The V end lost 0 bases, the J end lost 4 bases, and 7 bases lay between the germline ends. The germline CDR1 and CDR2 sequences are GTSNPN and SVGIG (reference sequence). CDR3 protein: CAWSVTGNQPQHF. The DNA for the CDR3 is TGTGCCTGGAGTGTAACAGGGAATCAGCCCCAGCATTTT.

V is TRBV29-1 and J is TRBJ2-7, with a possible D match to TRBD2 (5 bases). Germline CDR1 SQVTM, CDR2 ANQGSEA. Trimming shortened V by 6 bases and J by 6 bases, and 9 bases separated the two germline ends. The CDR3 is 10 residues long. The CDR3 DNA reads as TGCAGCGTGGGTGCGGGCGAGCAGTACTTC. It yields the protein CSVGAGEQYF.

The CDR3 sequence: CASGETSNQPQHF. The CDR3 region has the DNA TGTGCCTCGGGCGAAACTAGCAATCAGCCCCAGCATTTT. The V gene is TRBV6-1, the J gene TRBJ1-5; D is uncertain. Trimming stripped 11 bases from V and 0 bases from J, with 11 bases between. This CDR3 has 13 residues. CDR1 is MNHNS and CDR2 is SASEGT in the germline V gene.

The chain is built from TRBV2 and TRBJ2-3; D possibly uses TRBD1 or TRBD2 (5 bases each). Trimming left V 8 bases short and J 2 bases short, with 38 bases between. Germline CDR1 SNHLY, CDR2 FYNNEI. The CDR3 runs to 22 residues. This chain's CDR3 is CASVSLFPSVLWGTRTTDTQYF. CDR3 bases: TGTGCCAGCGTATCTCTGTTTCCATCGGTCTTGTGGGGGACGAGAACCACAGATACGCAGTATTTT.

This chain links TRBV10-2 with TRBJ2-3, with 9 nucleotides matching TRBD2. Germline values: CDR1 WSHSY, CDR2 SAAADI. The CDR3 runs to 15 residues. The ends lost 8 bases at V and 6 bases at J; junction bases unmatched: 12. The CDR3 DNA reads as TGCGCCAGCGGGGTTTCTAGCGGGATGGGTGATACGCAGTATTTT. Translated: CASGVSSGMGDTQYF.

This clone was detected only once. In nucleotides, the CDR3 is TGCGCCAGCAGCTTGACTCGCCCGGGACTAGCGGGACCCTACGAGCAGTACTTC. It encodes CASSLTRPGLAGPYEQYF. V gene TRBV5-1 combines with J gene TRBJ2-7; 13 bases align to TRBD2. With 1 base clipped from V and 2 bases from J, the junction kept 9 bases outside the gene matches. This CDR3 spans 18 amino acids. Germline V lookup: CDR1 SGHRS, CDR2 YFSETQ.